This passage covers 15 T cell receptor beta chains from one sample sequenced in a study of CD4 and CD8 cells across lung adenocarcinoma regions. Each CDR3 protein gets one entry after TCRdb re-called the PCR reads with MiXCR. Of about 10,000 distinct CDR3 sequences in the sample, 35% to 60% were seen once. The sample comprised CD8+ T cells from the margin of a lung tumor. The receptor source for this set is a male donor with lung adenocarcinoma. The CD4 and CD8 labels of this study may be unreliable.

The chain couples TRBV5-1 to TRBJ2-2; D may be TRBD1 or TRBD2 (5 bases each). V was trimmed by 2 bases and J by 0 bases, leaving 8 bases between them. From germline, CDR1 is SGHRS and CDR2 YFSETQ. This CDR3 contains 15 residues. The CDR3 coding sequence is TGCGCCAGCAGCTTCGGGACGACGAACACCGGGGAGCTGTTTTTT. As protein: CASSFGTTNTGELFF.

Comment on this clonotype: The junction departs from germline at one end; a sequencing error may be responsible. The chain joins TRBV6-1 to TRBJ2-1, with D hard to call. CDR3 length: 10 residues. Germline V gene sequence: CDR1 MNHNS, CDR2 SASEGT. The CDR3 loop is CASRDEELFF. In DNA form, the CDR3 reads TGTGCCAGCAGGGACGAGGAGCTGTTTTTC.

To note about this clonotype: A much larger clonotype is one base distant, so this may be a read error. This sequence joins TRBV10-3 and TRBJ1-5, with 7 bases aligning to TRBD1. Germline V gene sequence: CDR1 ENHRY, CDR2 SYGVKD. The CDR3 is 15 residues long. The junction had 11 bases not matched to a gene; V was cut back by 10 bases and J by 2 bases. The CDR3 nucleotides are TGTGCCAACAGCCAAGGGGGCACGGGCAATCAGCCCCAGCATTTT. This encodes CANSQGGTGNQPQHF.

V usage is TRBV6-1 and J usage is TRBJ1-4; D remains unclear. The V gene's germline CDR1 is MNHNS and CDR2 SASEGT. There are 14 residues in the CDR3. Trimming took 1 base from V and 8 from J, leaving 11 bases between them. The CDR3 loop is CASSEEGTGEKLFF. The CDR3 region has the DNA TGTGCCAGCAGTGAAGAGGGTACGGGAGAAAAACTGTTTTTT.

As to this clonotype: A junction end diverges from the germline sequence, so it may reflect a read error. This CDR3 reads CAGRGLWATNTQYF. In DNA, the CDR3 is TGTGCCGGCAGGGGACTGTGGGCCACAAACACGCAGTACTTC. The rearrangement uses TRBV25-1 and TRBJ2-4, with D perhaps given as TRBD1 or TRBD2 (6 bases each). CDR1 MGHDK and CDR2 SYGVNS come from the germline V gene. The CDR3 has 14 residues.

The V gene is TRBV6-1, the J gene TRBJ2-5, with 7 nucleotides matching TRBD2. The better agreement between TRBJ2-7 and the DNA end casts doubt on the J call. This CDR3 is 15 amino acids long. Germline-derived CDR1 and CDR2 are MNHNS and SASEGT. In DNA, the CDR3 is TGTGCCAGTAAGGTGACGGGGGGAATCGGGTACGAGCAGTACTTC. Amino acid sequence: CASKVTGGIGYEQYF.

V usage is TRBV28 and J usage is TRBJ1-4; the D is unclear. This CDR3 comprises 16 residues. Trimming cost V 4 bases and J 10 bases, with 22 bases left between them. Germline CDR1 is MDHEN and CDR2 is SYDVKM. The CDR3 region has the DNA TGTGCCAGCAGTTCCACAGCCACCCAAGATGATGGAAAACTGTTTTTT. It specifies CASSSTATQDDGKLFF.

The chain has TRBV10-3 and TRBJ2-1; 11 bases are shared with TRBD2. Near its end, the DNA agrees better with TRBJ2-5, so the J call may be wrong. Germline CDR1 reads ENHRY; CDR2 reads SYGVKD. The CDR3 is 15 amino acids. The CDR3 loop is CAISVASGGQETQYF. The CDR3 region has the DNA TGTGCCATCAGTGTGGCTAGCGGGGGGCAAGAGACCCAGTACTTC.

This clonotype was counted at least ten times. The chain carries TRBV6-1 and TRBJ1-3; 7 bases map to TRBD1. CDR1 MNHNS and CDR2 SASEGT come from the germline V gene. This CDR3 has 16 amino acids. V was pared by 5 bases and J by 0 bases, with 7 bases of the junction left unmatched. The CDR3 spells CASSRGWTGSGNTIYF. CDR3 nucleotide sequence: TGTGCCAGCAGTCGAGGGTGGACAGGCTCTGGAAACACCATATATTTT.

Regarding this clonotype: One end of the junction does not line up with germline, which may come from a read error. V usage is TRBV6-1 and J usage is TRBJ2-2; 8 bases are a match to TRBD2. Germline CDR1 reads MNHNS; CDR2 reads SASEGT. The CDR3 contains 16 residues. CDR3 in DNA: TGTGCCAGCAGGGGGGGCGGGGGGAAGGTTTCCGGGGCGCTGTATTTT. Protein: CASRGGGGKVSGALYF.

This clonotype was detected a few times. V is TRBV6-5 and J is TRBJ2-2; TRBD2 matches 12 bases. J gave up 7 bases and V 7 bases, and 7 bases lay outside the gene matches. Germline V gene data show CDR1 as MNHEY and CDR2 as SVGAGI. The CDR3 is made up of 15 amino acids. The CDR3 reads CASNVLAGGHGELFF. The CDR3 region has the DNA TGTGCCAGCAATGTACTAGCGGGGGGTCACGGGGAGCTGTTTTTT.

This chain links TRBV24-1 with TRBJ2-1; 9 bases fit TRBD2. Losses at the gene ends were 5 bases for V and 4 bases for J; bases not matched to a gene: 8. Germline V CDR1 and CDR2: KGHDR, SFDVKD. The CDR3 spans 16 residues. In DNA form, the CDR3 reads TGTGCCACCAGTGTGGGTAGCGGGGGTGGTTACAATGAGCAGTTCTTC. This sequence encodes CATSVGSGGGYNEQFF.

This clonotype is classed as medium-sized. V and J are TRBV6-5 and TRBJ2-1; 11 bases line up with TRBD2. The junction had 10 bases not matched to a gene; V was cut back by 7 bases and J by 8 bases. Germline lookup yields CDR1 MNHEY and CDR2 SVGAGI. This CDR3 contains 15 residues. CDR3 nucleotides: TGTGCCAGCACCAGGGGCCTAGCGGGGGGCGATGAGCAGTTCTTC. It encodes CASTRGLAGGDEQFF.

The chain joins TRBV6-1 to TRBJ1-6; no definite D call. Germline CDR1 MNHNS, CDR2 SASEGT. This CDR3 has 13 amino acids. Trimming shortened V by 6 bases and J by 7 bases, and 10 bases separated the two germline ends. CDR3 in DNA: TGTGCCAGCAGGCCCAATGAAAATTCACCCCTCCACTTT. Amino acid sequence: CASRPNENSPLHF.

This clonotype was observed a single time. The gene calls are TRBV6-1 and TRBJ2-5; D may be TRBD1 or TRBD2 (6 bases each). TRBJ2-7 matches the DNA end more closely, so the J call is doubtful. Germline V gives CDR1 MNHNS, CDR2 SASEGT. The CDR3 loop spans 14 amino acids. The CDR3 coding sequence is TGTGCCACCCAGGGGAAGGGAGGAGCCTACGAGCAGTACTTC. As protein: CATQGKGGAYEQYF.